The source of this TCR beta chain is a study of T cell responses to AZD1222 COVID-19 vaccine. Produced via immunoSEQ multiplex PCR; TCRdb's table is partial and in-frame only. The sample carries about 120,000 clones, around 87% recorded once. Study-wide findings and caveats: Donors in the cohort were predominantly white British and more often female, and clonal diversity was possibly underestimated.

As concerns this clone: Its target is not known.

The sequences come from peripheral blood, collected on day 0 of AZD1222 vaccination. The receptor's source is an adult in good health.

CDR3 residues: CASNSRVVETQYF. The CDR3 DNA is TGTGCCAGCAACTCCAGGGTCGTTGAGACCCAGTACTTC. V gene TRBV5-6 combines with J gene TRBJ2-5; possibly TRBD1 for D (5 bases). Germline V gene sequence: CDR1 SGHDT, CDR2 YYEEEE. Between the trimmed V and J ends, which lost 6 bases and 5 bases, there was a span of 14 bases. CDR3 length equals 13 residues.